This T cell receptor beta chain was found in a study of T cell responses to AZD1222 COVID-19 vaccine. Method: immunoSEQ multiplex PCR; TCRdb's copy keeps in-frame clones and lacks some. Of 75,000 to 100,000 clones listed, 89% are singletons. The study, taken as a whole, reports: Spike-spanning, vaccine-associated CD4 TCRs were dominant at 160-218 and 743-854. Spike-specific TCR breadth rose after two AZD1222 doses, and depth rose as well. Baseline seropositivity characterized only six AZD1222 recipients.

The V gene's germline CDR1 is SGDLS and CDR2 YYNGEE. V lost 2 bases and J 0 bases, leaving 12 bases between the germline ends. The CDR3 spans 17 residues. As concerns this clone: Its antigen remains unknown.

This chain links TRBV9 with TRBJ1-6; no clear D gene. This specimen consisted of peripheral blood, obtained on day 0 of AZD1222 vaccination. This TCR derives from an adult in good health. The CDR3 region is CASSVYETYSYNSPLHF. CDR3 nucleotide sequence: TGTGCCAGCAGCGTCTACGAGACATACTCCTATAATTCACCCCTCCACTTT.